What follows describes a single TCR beta chain. The CDR3 has 15 amino acids. Germline V gene lookup returns CDR1 SGHRS and CDR2 YFSETQ. V lost 3 bases and J lost 1, with 12 bases in between. The data were obtained in a study of T cells after yellow fever vaccination. For the study at large: It was SMART-Seq v4 Ultra Low Input that prepared the fractions with low cell numbers.

A process of 5'RACE template switching, which added a universal primer site and UMIs, was used to make TCR cDNA. TCRdb re-analysed the 5' RACE reads in MiXCR, keeping a single row per CDR3 protein. Of under 600,000 distinct CDR3 sequences in the sample, 21% are singletons; the top ten hold roughly 16%. This sample comprised PBMCs, obtained about 20 days after the first yellow fever vaccination. The chain joins TRBV5-1 to TRBJ2-3, with D possibly called TRBD1 or TRBD2 (5 bases each). The TCR comes from a young man who received the YFV17D yellow fever vaccine. The CDR3 bases are TGCGCCAGCAGCTCCTCCGGGGCAGGCACAGATACGCAGTATTTT. Its protein is CASSSSGAGTDTQYF.